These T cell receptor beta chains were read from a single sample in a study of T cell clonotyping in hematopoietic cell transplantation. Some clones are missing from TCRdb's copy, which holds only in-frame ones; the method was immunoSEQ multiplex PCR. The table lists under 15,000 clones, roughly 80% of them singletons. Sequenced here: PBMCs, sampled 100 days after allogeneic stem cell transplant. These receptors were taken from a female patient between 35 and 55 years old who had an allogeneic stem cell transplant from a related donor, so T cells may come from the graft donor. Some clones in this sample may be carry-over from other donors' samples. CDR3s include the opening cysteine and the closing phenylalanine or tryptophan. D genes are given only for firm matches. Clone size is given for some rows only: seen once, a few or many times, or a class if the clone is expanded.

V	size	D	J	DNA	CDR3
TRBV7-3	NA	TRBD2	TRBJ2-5	TGTGCCAGCAGCTTAGGACTAGCGGGAGAAGGTACCCAGTACTTC	CASSLGLAGEGTQYF
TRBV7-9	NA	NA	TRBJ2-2	TGTGCCAGCAGCCTAAACCCTAACACCGGGGAGCTGTTTTTT	CASSLNPNTGELFF
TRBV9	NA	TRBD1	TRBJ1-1	TGTGCCAGCAGTGTAACCGGGACAGTTCCCACTGAAGCTTTCTTT	CASSVTGTVPTEAFF
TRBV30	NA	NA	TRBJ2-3	TGTGCCTGGAGTGCGAGGGCCCGAGATACGCAGTATTTT	CAWSARARDTQYF
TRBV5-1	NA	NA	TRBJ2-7	TGCGCCAGCAGCTTACTCGGGGGAACCTACGAGCAGTACTTC	CASSLLGGTYEQYF
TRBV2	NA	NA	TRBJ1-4	TGTGCCGGCCGGGGGGGGTTTTCAACTAATGAAAAACTGTTTTTT	CAGRGGFSTNEKLFF
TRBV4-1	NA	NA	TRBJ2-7	TGCGCCAGCAGCCAAGAGTGGTCGGACGAGCAGTACTTC	CASSQEWSDEQYF
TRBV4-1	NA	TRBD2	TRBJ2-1	TGCGCCAGCAGCCAAGAGTTAGCGGGACGGTACAATGAGCAGTTCTTC	CASSQELAGRYNEQFF
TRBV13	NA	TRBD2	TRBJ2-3	TGTGCCAGCAGTTCTTGGCTAGCGGACACAGATACGCAGTATTTT	CASSSWLADTDTQYF
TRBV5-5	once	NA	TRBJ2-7	TGTGCCAGCAGCCCGGCTTGGACCGCCGGGACGGCGGACTACGAGCAGTACTTC	CASSPAWTAGTADYEQYF
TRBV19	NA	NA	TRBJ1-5	TGTGCCAGTAGTATAACATGGCCCACCGATCAGCCCCAGCATTTT	CASSITWPTDQPQHF
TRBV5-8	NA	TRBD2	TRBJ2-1	TGTGCCAGCAGCTTAGGGACTAGCGCTTACAATGAGCAGTTCTTC	CASSLGTSAYNEQFF
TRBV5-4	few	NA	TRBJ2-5	TGTGCCAGCAGCTTAGGGACGCGCGAAGAGACCCAGTACTTC	CASSLGTREETQYF
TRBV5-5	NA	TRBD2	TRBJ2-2	TGTGCCAGCAGTTTAAGTGTCTCTAGCGGGAGTTTTGGGGAGCTGTTTTTT	CASSLSVSSGSFGELFF
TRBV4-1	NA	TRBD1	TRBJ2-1	TGCGCCAGCAGCCACGGGACAGGGGACTACAATGAGCAGTTCTTC	CASSHGTGDYNEQFF
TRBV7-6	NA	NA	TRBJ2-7	TGTGCCAGCAGCCTCGGAACCGATCCATCCGGGCAGTACTTC	CASSLGTDPSGQYF
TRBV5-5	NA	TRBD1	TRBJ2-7	TGTGCCAGCAGCTTGGAGACAGGGGCCTACGAGCAGTACTTC	CASSLETGAYEQYF
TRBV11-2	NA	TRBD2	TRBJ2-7	TGTGCCAGCAGCTTCTGGCGGGGGAACTACGAGCAGTACTTC	CASSFWRGNYEQYF
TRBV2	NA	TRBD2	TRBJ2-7	TGTGCCAGCGGTCCAGCGGGGAGGTCCTACGAGCAGTACTTC	CASGPAGRSYEQYF
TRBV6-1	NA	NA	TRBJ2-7	TGTGCCAGCAGTGACCGGGACCCGCCCTACGAGCAGTACTTC	CASSDRDPPYEQYF
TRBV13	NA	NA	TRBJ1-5	TGTGCCAGCAGCACCGGGAGTCAGCCCCAGCATTTT	CASSTGSQPQHF
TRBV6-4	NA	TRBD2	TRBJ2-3	TGTGCCAGCAGTGACTCGACTAGCGGGGGCACAGATACGCAGTATTTT	CASSDSTSGGTDTQYF
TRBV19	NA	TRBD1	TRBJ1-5	TGTGCCAGTAGTACAGGGGGGGGGCGTAGCAATCAGCCCCAGCATTTT	CASSTGGGRSNQPQHF
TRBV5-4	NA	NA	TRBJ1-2	TGTGCCAGCAGCTTTGGCTTTACCCTGGGCTACACCTTC	CASSFGFTLGYTF
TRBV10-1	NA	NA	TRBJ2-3	TGCGCCGCCGGCAGTACAGATACGCAGTATTTT	CAAGSTDTQYF
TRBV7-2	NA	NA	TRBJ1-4	TGTGCCAGCAGCGTACAGGGTTCCGGAACTAATGAAAAACTGTTTTTT	CASSVQGSGTNEKLFF
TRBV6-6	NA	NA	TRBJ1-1	TGTGCCAGCAGTTCCTCCCCTGAAGCTTTCTTT	CASSSSPEAFF
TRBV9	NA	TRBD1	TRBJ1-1	TGTGCCAGCAGCCCCCAGGGGGCCGAAGCTTTCTTT	CASSPQGAEAFF
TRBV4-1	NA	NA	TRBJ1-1	TGCGCCAGCAGCCAGACCGCCACGGGGGAAGCTTTCTTT	CASSQTATGEAFF
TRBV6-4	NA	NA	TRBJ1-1	TGTGCCAGCAGTGACGGTAATCAGGGAACTGAAGCTTTCTTT	CASSDGNQGTEAFF
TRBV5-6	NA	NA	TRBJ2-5	TGTGCCAGCAGCCCGGGGTGGGGGGAGACCCAGTACTTC	CASSPGWGETQYF
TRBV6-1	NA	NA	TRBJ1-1	TGTGCCAGCAGTCCAATGGGGACGGTGAACACTGAAGCTTTCTTT	CASSPMGTVNTEAFF
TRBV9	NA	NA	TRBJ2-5	TGTGCCAGCAGCGCAGGCCAGGCGGCGCCCCAAGAGACCCAGTACTTC	CASSAGQAAPQETQYF
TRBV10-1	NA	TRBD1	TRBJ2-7	TGCGCCAGCAGTGATACCGGGACAGGGGCCCCCTACGAGCAGTACTTC	CASSDTGTGAPYEQYF
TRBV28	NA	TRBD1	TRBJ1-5	TGTGCCAGCAGGGGACAGGGAATGAGCAATCAGCCCCAGCATTTT	CASRGQGMSNQPQHF
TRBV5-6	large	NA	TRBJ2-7	TGTGCCAGCAGCCTAGGGCGGGACACCTACGAGCAGTACTTC	CASSLGRDTYEQYF
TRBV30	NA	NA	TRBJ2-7	TGTGCCTGGGGGGAGGTCAGGGGATACGAGCAGTACTTC	CAWGEVRGYEQYF
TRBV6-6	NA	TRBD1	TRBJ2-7	TGTGCCAGCAGTCACCCGGACAGGGGGGACAACGAGCAGTACTTC	CASSHPDRGDNEQYF
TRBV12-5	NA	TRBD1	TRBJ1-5	TGTGCTAGTGCCCAGGGGGTGAGGCAGCCCCAGCATTTT	CASAQGVRQPQHF
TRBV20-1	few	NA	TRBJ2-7	TGCAGTGCTAGGGGCGGTTCAGAGAGAGGCTTC	CSARGGSERGF
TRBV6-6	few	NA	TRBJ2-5	TGTACCAGCAGTTCCACCCGATGGGGGGAGACCCAGTACTTC	CTSSSTRWGETQYF
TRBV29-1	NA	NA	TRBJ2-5	TGCAGCGTTGCCCGGACAATAAAGGCAGAGACCCAGTACTTC	CSVARTIKAETQYF
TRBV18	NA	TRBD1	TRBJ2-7	TGTGCCAGCTCACCCGGACAGGGGTTCGAGCAGTACTTC	CASSPGQGFEQYF
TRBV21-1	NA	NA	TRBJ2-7	TGTGCCAGCAGCGGGAACTCTAGATCCTACGAGCAGTACTTC	CASSGNSRSYEQYF
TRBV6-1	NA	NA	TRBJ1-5	TGTGCCACCTCTAAAGGTAATCAGCCCCAGCATTTT	CATSKGNQPQHF
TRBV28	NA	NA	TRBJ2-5	TGTGCCAGCAGTTTAACCTCTATGGAGACCCAGTACTTC	CASSLTSMETQYF
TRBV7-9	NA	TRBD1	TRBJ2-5	TGTGCCAGCAGCGACAGGGGGCCAGAGACCCAGTACTTC	CASSDRGPETQYF
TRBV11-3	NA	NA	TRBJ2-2	TGTGCCAGCAGCTTAGACCGCGGGCGGGATTGGACCGGGGAGCTGTTTTTT	CASSLDRGRDWTGELFF